This is a list of T cell receptor beta chains from one sample in a study of CD8 T cells in Susac syndrome. MiXCR was run by TCRdb on the immunoSEQ multiplex PCR reads, yielding one entry per CDR3 protein. The sample carries approximately 120,000 distinct CDR3 sequences, 80% to 95% recorded once. Sequenced: CD4+ T cells from PBMCs. These receptor sequences come from a human donor in good health. Each CDR3 is given with its conserved first and last residue. The order of the fields is clone size, J gene, D gene, V gene, CDR3 protein, CDR3 DNA. A D gene is named only where the DNA matches it firmly. Size tells how often a clone was seen (once, few, many) or the class of an expanded clone, and some rows leave it out.

clone size: .; J gene: TRBJ1-1; D gene: .; V gene: TRBV21-1; CDR3 protein: CASRGRQGNTEAFF; CDR3 DNA: TGTGCCAGCAGGGGCAGACAGGGGAACACTGAAGCTTTCTTT
clone size: .; J gene: TRBJ1-2; D gene: .; V gene: TRBV3-1; CDR3 protein: CASSQDLGANYGYTF; CDR3 DNA: TGTGCCAGCAGCCAAGATCTGGGAGCTAACTATGGCTACACCTTC
clone size: .; J gene: TRBJ2-2; D gene: TRBD2; V gene: TRBV4-3; CDR3 protein: CASSQDVAGGVNTGELFF; CDR3 DNA: TGCGCCAGCAGCCAAGATGTAGCGGGAGGCGTAAACACCGGGGAGCTGTTTTTT
clone size: .; J gene: TRBJ2-7; D gene: .; V gene: TRBV9; CDR3 protein: CASSRPGYEQYF; CDR3 DNA: TGTGCCAGCAGTCGTCCAGGGTACGAGCAGTACTTC
clone size: .; J gene: TRBJ1-1; D gene: .; V gene: TRBV9; CDR3 protein: CASSVDKHTEAFF; CDR3 DNA: TGTGCCAGCAGCGTAGACAAGCACACTGAAGCTTTCTTT
clone size: few; J gene: TRBJ2-7; D gene: .; V gene: TRBV23-1; CDR3 protein: CASSQSGPRYPYEQYF; CDR3 DNA: TGCGCCAGCAGTCAATCCGGCCCCCGCTACCCCTACGAGCAGTACTTC
clone size: .; J gene: TRBJ1-3; D gene: .; V gene: TRBV7-2; CDR3 protein: CASSLQGAGNTIYF; CDR3 DNA: TGTGCCAGCAGCTTACAGGGTGCTGGAAACACCATATATTTT
clone size: .; J gene: TRBJ2-1; D gene: TRBD2; V gene: TRBV5-4; CDR3 protein: CASSLGGLAGEGEQFF; CDR3 DNA: TGTGCCAGCAGCCTGGGGGGGCTAGCGGGAGAAGGTGAGCAGTTCTTC
clone size: once; J gene: TRBJ2-5; D gene: .; V gene: TRBV6-2/TRBV6-3; CDR3 protein: CASSRRVRGETQYF; CDR3 DNA: TGTGCCAGCAGCCGCAGGGTACGGGGAGAGACCCAGTACTTC
clone size: once; J gene: TRBJ2-1; D gene: TRBD2; V gene: TRBV5-1; CDR3 protein: CASSMGLAGGNEQFF; CDR3 DNA: TGCGCCAGCAGCATGGGACTAGCGGGAGGCAATGAGCAGTTCTTC
clone size: .; J gene: TRBJ1-1; D gene: .; V gene: TRBV7-2; CDR3 protein: CASSFLGSANTEAFF; CDR3 DNA: TGTGCCAGCAGCTTTCTTGGTTCAGCGAACACTGAAGCTTTCTTT
clone size: few; J gene: TRBJ2-7; D gene: TRBD1; V gene: TRBV5-6; CDR3 protein: CASSFGTGTYEQYF; CDR3 DNA: TGTGCCAGCAGCTTTGGGACAGGGACCTACGAGCAGTACTTC
clone size: .; J gene: TRBJ2-7; D gene: .; V gene: TRBV20-1; CDR3 protein: CSASGFRADSYEQYF; CDR3 DNA: TGCAGTGCTAGTGGCTTTAGGGCGGACTCCTACGAGCAGTACTTC
clone size: .; J gene: TRBJ2-7; D gene: TRBD2; V gene: TRBV30; CDR3 protein: CAWSPLAGGRTYEQYF; CDR3 DNA: TGTGCCTGGAGTCCGCTAGCGGGAGGGCGAACCTACGAGCAGTACTTC
clone size: .; J gene: TRBJ1-3; D gene: .; V gene: TRBV7-2; CDR3 protein: CASSPGGYDTIYF; CDR3 DNA: TGTGCCAGCAGCCCGGGGGGGTACGACACCATATATTTT
clone size: .; J gene: TRBJ2-2; D gene: .; V gene: TRBV6-5; CDR3 protein: CASSYRPTGELFF; CDR3 DNA: TGTGCCAGCAGTTACAGGCCTACCGGGGAGCTGTTTTTT
clone size: .; J gene: TRBJ1-1; D gene: .; V gene: TRBV3-1; CDR3 protein: CASSQARDTEAFF; CDR3 DNA: TGTGCCAGCAGCCAAGCTAGGGACACTGAAGCTTTCTTT
clone size: .; J gene: TRBJ2-7; D gene: TRBD2; V gene: TRBV7-8; CDR3 protein: CASSLAVSRTSGRGEQYF; CDR3 DNA: TGTGCCAGCAGCTTAGCGGTGTCCAGGACTAGCGGGAGAGGCGAGCAGTACTTC
clone size: .; J gene: TRBJ2-6; D gene: .; V gene: TRBV3-1; CDR3 protein: CASSGTWKTGASGANVLTF; CDR3 DNA: TGTGCCAGCAGCGGGACTTGGAAGACAGGAGCCTCTGGGGCCAACGTCCTGACTTTC
clone size: .; J gene: TRBJ2-1; D gene: .; V gene: TRBV20-1; CDR3 protein: CSLEGEQFF; CDR3 DNA: TGCAGCTTAGAGGGTGAGCAGTTCTTC
clone size: .; J gene: TRBJ1-5; D gene: TRBD1; V gene: TRBV28; CDR3 protein: CASSSGTGGKRWEYQPQHF; CDR3 DNA: TGTGCCAGCAGTTCTGGGACAGGTGGGAAGAGATGGGAATATCAGCCCCAGCATTTT
clone size: .; J gene: TRBJ2-3; D gene: .; V gene: TRBV5-1; CDR3 protein: CASRAGQNTDTQYF; CDR3 DNA: TGCGCCAGCAGGGCGGGACAGAACACAGATACGCAGTATTTT
clone size: .; J gene: TRBJ2-1; D gene: TRBD2; V gene: TRBV3-1; CDR3 protein: CASSQDVPSGSWNEQFF; CDR3 DNA: TGTGCCAGCAGCCAAGATGTGCCTAGCGGGAGCTGGAATGAGCAGTTCTTC
clone size: .; J gene: TRBJ2-1; D gene: .; V gene: TRBV7-3; CDR3 protein: CASSFLGTYEDEQFF; CDR3 DNA: TGTGCCAGCAGCTTCTTGGGGACCTACGAGGATGAGCAGTTCTTC